What follows are 17 T cell receptor beta chains derived from one specimen sequenced in a study of blood T cell repertoires in COVID-19. Profiling relied on immunoSEQ multiplex PCR, and the TCRdb table lists in-frame clones only, not all of them. The sample shows fewer than 350,000 clones, 65% to 90% of them seen only once. Material for sequencing was peripheral blood. Receptor source: a human donor in a cohort sampled during active COVID-19.

The chain uses TRBV12-1 and TRBJ1-5; the table's TRBD1 call for D was not verified on the DNA. TRBV12-1 is tagged as a pseudogene. The length of the CDR3 is 17 residues. CDR3 region: CASSPGTGWDCNQPQHF. CDR3 DNA: TGTGCCAGCAGCCCGGGGACAGGCTGGGATTGCAATCAGCCCCAGCATTTT.

The chain couples TRBV7-9 to TRBJ2-7; D not resolved. Germline V gene sequence: CDR1 SEHNR, CDR2 FQNEAQ (reference sequence). Trimming removed 0 bases at V and 5 bases at J, with 11 bases between. The CDR3 has 14 residues. This chain's CDR3 is CASSLALEAHEQYF. CDR3 DNA: TGTGCCAGCAGCTTAGCGCTCGAAGCCCACGAGCAGTACTTC.

V is TRBV29-1 and J is TRBJ2-1; TRBD2 aligns across 10 bases. Germline lookup yields CDR1 SQVTM and CDR2 ANQGSEA. The CDR3 is 17 residues long. The junction had 10 bases not matched to a gene; V was cut back by 5 bases and J by 0 bases. In nucleotides, the CDR3 is TGCAGCGTTATCACTAGCGGGGACCCACGCTCCTACAATGAGCAGTTCTTC. This sequence encodes CSVITSGDPRSYNEQFF.

The chain has TRBV5-6 and TRBJ1-2; 9 bases line up with TRBD1. Germline V CDR1 and CDR2: SGHDT, YYEEEE. Germline trimming cut 4 bases from V and 4 bases from J; bases unmatched to any gene: 5. The CDR3 has 14 amino acids. The DNA of the CDR3 is TGTGCCAGCAGCGCACAGGGGGCATCCTATGGCTACACCTTC. Translating it yields CASSAQGASYGYTF. The full variable domain, its missing parts supplied by reference TRBV5-6 and TRBJ1-2, is DAGVTQSPTHLIKTRGQQVTLRCSPKSGHDTVSWYQQALGQGPQFIFQYYEEEERQRGNFPDRFSGHQFPNYSSELNVNALLLGDSALYLCASSAQGASYGYTFGSGTRLTVV.

This chain uses TRBV30 with TRBJ2-4; 11 bases align to TRBD1. This CDR3 spans 13 amino acids. Losses at the gene ends were 7 bases for V and 5 bases for J; bases not matched to a gene: 4. Germline V gene lookup returns CDR1 GTSNPN and CDR2 SVGIG (reference sequence). CDR3 loop: CALGDRGENIQYF. Here the CDR3 DNA reads TGTGCCTTAGGGGACAGGGGGGAAAACATTCAGTACTTC.

The rearrangement joins TRBV6-5 to TRBJ1-2; a weak D match, TRBD1 (5 bases). This CDR3 has 12 amino acids. Germline CDR1 reads MNHEY; CDR2 reads SVGAGI. Between the trimmed V and J ends, which lost 7 bases and 8 bases, there was a span of 14 bases. In nucleotides, the CDR3 is TGTGCCAGCACCCGGGGGGGAGGAGGCTACACCTTC. It specifies CASTRGGGGYTF.

This clone was counted only a few times. This sequence joins TRBV4-1 and TRBJ1-5; maybe TRBD1 (6 bases). Germline V gene lookup returns CDR1 MGHRA and CDR2 YSYEKL. Trimming took off 3 bases at V and 2 bases at J, with 14 bases between the two ends. CDR3 size: 16 residues. Written as DNA, the CDR3 is TGCGCCAGCAGCCACCGTGCAGGGGATGGCAATCAGCCCCAGCATTTT. Encoded protein: CASSHRAGDGNQPQHF.

The CDR3 is CASRGPGQGPLYGYTF. CDR3 DNA: TGTGCCAGCAGGGGTCCGGGACAGGGACCTCTCTATGGCTACACCTTC. V usage is TRBV2 and J usage is TRBJ1-2, with TRBD1 matching 9 bases. Trimming took 6 bases from V and 4 from J; bases not matched to a gene: 12. The germline CDR1 and CDR2 sequences are SNHLY and FYNNEI. The CDR3 is made up of 16 amino acids. Complete variable domain (other parts from reference TRBV2 and TRBJ1-2): EPEVTQTPSHQVTQMGQEVILRCVPISNHLYFYWYRQILGQKVEFLVSFYNNEISEKSEIFDDQFSVERPDGSNFTLKIRSTKLEDSAMYFCASRGPGQGPLYGYTFGSGTRLTVV.

This clone was observed once. This CDR3 is CASPLDRDNEQFF. CDR3 sequence (DNA): TGTGCCAGCCCTTTAGACAGGGACAATGAGCAGTTCTTC. This rearrangement joins TRBV12-3 or TRBV12-4 to TRBJ2-1, with 7 bases lining up with TRBD1. V was clipped by 8 bases and J by 5 bases; unmatched bases: 6. There are 13 residues in the CDR3.

J is TRBJ2-7 and V is TRBV29-1; TRBD1 aligns across 8 bases. The trim removed 4 bases at V and 7 bases at J, leaving 6 bases unmatched. Germline CDR1 and CDR2: SQVTM and ANQGSEA. The CDR3 runs 12 residues. The CDR3 region is CSVGGQVGEQYF. In DNA form, the CDR3 reads TGCAGCGTTGGGGGACAGGTAGGAGAGCAGTACTTC.

In DNA form, the CDR3 reads TGCGCCAGCAGGGTCTGGCTCCAAGAGACCCAGTACTTC. Translated, it gives CASRVWLQETQYF. The J gene is TRBJ2-5, the V gene TRBV5-1, with no clear D. CDR1 is SGHRS and CDR2 is YFSETQ in the germline V gene. The CDR3 has 13 amino acids. V was shortened by 5 bases and J by 1 base, with 9 bases between the two germline ends.

The rearrangement links TRBV9 to TRBJ2-2; D unresolved. The CDR3 is 16 residues long. Trimming removed 1 base from V and 2 bases from J, with 12 bases in between. CDR1 SGDLS and CDR2 YYNGEE come from the germline V gene. The CDR3 nucleotides read TGTGCCAGCAGCGTAAGTGGTAACTTTAACACCGGGGAGCTGTTTTTT. Translated: CASSVSGNFNTGELFF.

The count of this clone is one. The chain joins TRBV10-3 to TRBJ2-7, with D possibly TRBD2 on 6 matching bases. The CDR3 runs to 14 residues. Between the trimmed V and J ends, which lost 2 bases and 4 bases, there was a span of 12 bases. The germline CDR1 and CDR2 sequences are ENHRY and SYGVKD. CDR3: CAISEGGFEYEQYF. CDR3 sequence (DNA): TGTGCCATCAGTGAGGGAGGGTTTGAGTACGAGCAGTACTTC.

The chain links TRBV7-3 to TRBJ2-5, with 7 bases lining up with TRBD2. Germline values: CDR1 SGHTA, CDR2 FQGTGA. The V and J ends lost 0 bases and 2 bases, in that order; junction bases with no gene match: 0. The CDR3 is 14 amino acids. The CDR3 DNA reads as TGTGCCAGCAGCTTAACCGGGGGGCAAGAGACCCAGTACTTC. It is translated as CASSLTGGQETQYF.

A single count supports this clone. This chain links TRBV27 with TRBJ2-2; 8 positions agree with TRBD1. The CDR3 runs to 17 residues. Germline V CDR1 and CDR2: MNHEY, SMNVEV (reference sequence). The ends lost 2 bases at V and 4 bases at J; junction bases unmatched: 9. The CDR3 protein is CASSLKFGQGPTGELFF. CDR3 nucleotides: TGTGCCAGCAGTTTAAAGTTTGGACAGGGCCCCACCGGGGAGCTGTTTTTT.

The rearrangement joins TRBV21-1 to TRBJ1-3. TRBV21-1 is designated a pseudogene. This CDR3 contains 16 residues. Written as DNA, the CDR3 is TGTGCCAGCAGCTCAAGAGAGGGAGGGTCTGGAAACACCATATATTTT. Protein: CASSSREGGSGNTIYF.

The rearrangement links TRBV29-1 to TRBJ2-2; TRBD2 aligns across 9 bases. The germline CDR1 and CDR2 sequences are SQVTM and ANQGSEA. The CDR3 contains 14 residues. The V gene end was trimmed by 5 bases and the J gene end by 5 bases; junction bases not matched to a gene: 6. The CDR3: CSVLAGARTGELFF. Written as DNA, the CDR3 is TGCAGCGTTTTAGCGGGGGCAAGGACCGGGGAGCTGTTTTTT.